This T cell receptor beta chain was captured in a study of shared clonotypes between healthy human individuals. Study at large: The donor group consisted of a couple of women and a few men, aged 18 to 49.

In this sample, this clone turned up a few times. Antigen unknown. Other nucleotide sequences from this sample produce the same CDR3. CDR1 and CDR2 (germline): MDHEN, SYDVKM. V gave up 2 bases and J gave up 7 bases, with 6 bases separating them. CDR3 length: 12 residues. The study, taken as a whole, reports: Roughly 4.6% of naive CD4 clonotypes were common to a few donors.

Authors' analysis steps: ImmunoSEQ output lacked quality scores and full-length reads, limiting matched filtering. Repertoires were generated with immunoSEQ multiplex PCR, while TCRdb's copy carries only in-frame clones and drops some. The DNA gave D and trimming, while V, J and clone size come from that table. This sample has about 2.4 million clones, with 93% found just once. Sequencing input: naive CD4+ T cells from PBMCs. As to subset: CD45RA+ positively selected. The chain carries TRBV28 and TRBJ1-5; perhaps TRBD1 as D (6 bases). The source of this sequence is a young man in good health. Some clones in this sample may be carry-over from other donors' samples. CDR3: CASSLRGQPQHF. The CDR3 nucleotides are TGTGCCAGCAGTTTAAGGGGGCAGCCCCAGCATTTT.